A single sample gave rise to the 21 T cell receptor beta chains below, sequenced in a study of blood T cell repertoires in COVID-19. TCRdb's table, derived via immunoSEQ multiplex PCR, lists solely in-frame clones and lacks some. The data hold almost 200,000 clones, with 70% to 80% observed a single time. Sequenced material: peripheral blood. The receptors were gathered from a woman in her thirties or forties with COVID-19, enrolled during active disease.

This clone was seen a handful of times. This CDR3 reads CASRQGARNTMNTEAFF. The CDR3 nucleotides read TGTGCCAGCCGGCAGGGGGCCAGAAATACAATGAACACTGAAGCTTTCTTT. The chain joins TRBV13 to TRBJ1-1; 8 bases match TRBD1. Germline-derived CDR1 and CDR2 are PRHDT and FYEKMQ (reference sequence). V lost 8 bases to trimming and J lost 0 bases; unmatched junction nucleotides: 14. There are 17 residues in the CDR3.

V and J are TRBV6-5 and TRBJ1-5, with D possibly matching TRBD1 (5 bases). The V end was cut by 7 bases, the J end by 6 bases, with 19 bases between. The germline CDR1 and CDR2 sequences are MNHEY and SVGAGI. The CDR3 has 15 amino acids. In nucleotides, the CDR3 is TGTGCCAGCACCAATTTGGTCCAGGGAGGTCAGCCCCAGCATTTT. It yields the protein CASTNLVQGGQPQHF.

As DNA, the CDR3 is TGCAGTGGACTAGCGGGATCCGAGCAGTACTTC. Protein product: CSGLAGSEQYF. The rearrangement joins TRBV20-1 to TRBJ2-7; 11 bases map to TRBD2. The V gene's germline CDR1 is DFQATT and CDR2 SNEGSKA (reference sequence). The V segment lost 7 bases and the J segment 6 bases; nucleotides outside the gene matches: 2. This CDR3 spans 11 amino acids.

The chain carries TRBV23-1 and TRBJ1-4; D not resolved. TRBV23-1 is marked as an open reading frame, function uncertain. The CDR3 length is 10 residues. V dropped 3 bases and J dropped 13 bases, with 6 bases sitting between them. This chain's CDR3 is CASSQVGLFF. The CDR3 DNA reads as TGCGCCAGCAGTCAGGTCGGACTGTTTTTT.

The rearrangement links TRBV4-3 to TRBJ2-3; D possibly corresponds to TRBD2 (5 bases). This CDR3 region has 12 residues. Looked up from germline, CDR1 is LGHNA and CDR2 is YSLEER. Trimming removed 0 bases from V and 11 bases from J, with 9 bases in between. DNA of the CDR3: TGCGCCAGCAGCCAAGAAGGACGGGGGCAGTATTTT. Protein sequence: CASSQEGRGQYF.

The chain is built from TRBV5-1 and TRBJ2-7, with TRBD2 as a possible D gene (7 bases). CDR1 and CDR2 (germline): SGHRS, YFSETQ. The CDR3 runs to 13 residues. Trimming removed 1 base from V and 7 bases from J, with 12 bases in between. The CDR3 region is CASSLTGGLEQYF. The CDR3 DNA is TGCGCCAGCAGCTTGACGGGGGGCTTAGAGCAGTACTTC. The full variable domain, rest sourced from reference TRBV5-1 and TRBJ2-7, is KAGVTQTPRYLIKTRGQQVTLSCSPISGHRSVSWYQQTPGQGLQFLFEYFSETQRNKGNFPGRFSGRQFSNSRSEMNVSTLELGDSALYLCASSLTGGLEQYFGPGTRLTVT.

In nucleotides, the CDR3 is TGCGCCAGCAGCTTGGGGCTAGCGGGAGGAGAATTCACCGGGGAGCTGTTTTTT. It is translated as CASSLGLAGGEFTGELFF. This chain connects TRBV5-1 to TRBJ2-2, with 11 positions matching TRBD2. The trim removed 0 bases at V and 4 bases at J, leaving 8 bases unmatched. The CDR3 runs 18 residues. CDR1 SGHRS and CDR2 YFSETQ come from the germline V gene.

The chain recombines TRBV30 with TRBJ1-2, with D maybe TRBD1 (6 bases). Germline V gene sequence: CDR1 GTSNPN, CDR2 SVGIG (reference sequence). Trimming shortened V by 4 bases and J by 8 bases, and 14 bases separated the two germline ends. The CDR3 contains 12 residues. This CDR3 is CAWNDRSGGYTF. The DNA for the CDR3 is TGTGCCTGGAACGACAGGTCTGGGGGCTACACCTTC.

This clone was detected only a few times. The chain employs TRBV12-3 or TRBV12-4 and TRBJ1-2, with D perhaps TRBD1 (6 bases). V was trimmed by 6 bases and J by 2 bases, leaving 10 bases between them. The CDR3 has 13 residues. CDR3 in DNA: TGTGCCAGCAGCCAGGGGCAGAACTATGGCTACACCTTC. Residues: CASSQGQNYGYTF.

The chain joins TRBV9 to TRBJ2-2, with 14 bases aligning to TRBD2. Germline V lookup: CDR1 SGDLS, CDR2 YYNGEE. Trimming took 2 bases from V and 6 from J; bases not matched to a gene: 3. The CDR3 is 16 amino acids. CDR3 sequence (DNA): TGTGCCAGCAGCGTCACGGGACTAGCGGGGGCCGGGGAGCTGTTTTTT. Amino acids: CASSVTGLAGAGELFF. Variable domain in full (rest from reference TRBV9 and TRBJ2-2): DSGVTQTPKHLITATGQRVTLRCSPRSGDLSVYWYQQSLDQGLQFLIQYYNGEERAKGNILERFSAQQFPDLHSELNLSSLELGDSALYFCASSVTGLAGAGELFFGEGSRLTVL.

The CDR3 loop reads CASSPAGGAGGYTF. CDR3 in DNA: TGTGCCAGCAGCCCCGCGGGGGGGGCTGGAGGCTACACCTTC. The chain employs TRBV14 and TRBJ1-2, with D tentatively TRBD1 (6 bases). V shed 4 bases and J shed 8 bases, with 17 bases lying between them. Germline-derived CDR1 and CDR2 are SGHDN and FVKESK. The CDR3 length is 14 residues.

V usage is TRBV4-2 and J usage is TRBJ2-1; 9 nucleotides line up with TRBD2. Germline V CDR1 and CDR2: LGHNA, YNFKEQ. CDR3 size: 15 residues. The junction had 3 bases not matched to a gene; V was cut back by 1 base and J by 5 bases. CDR3 protein: CASSQVGGGDNEQFF. DNA of the CDR3: TGTGCCAGCAGCCAAGTTGGCGGGGGGGACAATGAGCAGTTCTTC.

The chain has TRBV25-1 and TRBJ2-1; 10 bases line up with TRBD1. V was pared by 9 bases and J by 2 bases, with 10 bases of the junction left unmatched. The CDR3 is made up of 16 amino acids. Germline V gene data show CDR1 as MGHDK and CDR2 as SYGVNS. CDR3 coding DNA: TGTGCCAGTATGCGGGACAGGGGTATTCCCTACAATGAGCAGTTCTTC. It yields the protein CASMRDRGIPYNEQFF.

The V and J genes are TRBV4-1 and TRBJ2-2; TRBD2 agrees at 14 bases. CDR3 length equals 17 residues. Losses at the gene ends were 7 bases for V and 1 base for J; bases not matched to a gene: 5. Germline V gives CDR1 MGHRA, CDR2 YSYEKL. The CDR3, as DNA: TGCGCCAGCAAGGCGGGACTAGCGGGGGTGAACACCGGGGAGCTGTTTTTT. Encoded protein: CASKAGLAGVNTGELFF.

V is TRBV19 and J is TRBJ2-2; 7 bases are shared with TRBD1. This CDR3 is 14 amino acids long. V was clipped by 10 bases and J by 1 base; unmatched bases: 6. Germline values: CDR1 LNHDA, CDR2 SQIVND (reference sequence). CDR3 DNA: TGTGCCACCGAGACAGGGCAGAACACCGGGGAGCTGTTTTTT. Translated: CATETGQNTGELFF.

This clone has just one count. This chain links TRBV27 with TRBJ1-1; D unclear. The CDR3 runs to 13 residues. With 6 bases removed from V and 1 base from J, the gap between germline ends came to 9 bases. Germline V CDR1 and CDR2: MNHEY, SMNVEV (reference sequence). CDR3 loop: CASRIVRNTEAFF. CDR3 DNA: TGTGCCAGCAGAATCGTCAGGAACACTGAAGCTTTCTTT.

The chain uses TRBV7-3 and TRBJ1-2, with TRBD1 matching 10 bases. Germline V CDR1 and CDR2: SGHTA, FQGTGA. After removal of 5 bases from V and 8 bases from J, the junction contained 11 bases not matched to a gene. The CDR3 spans 15 residues. The chain's CDR3 is CASSENVGQGSGYTF. As DNA, the CDR3 is TGTGCCAGCAGCGAAAATGTGGGACAGGGGAGCGGCTACACCTTC.

This chain joins TRBV6-2 or TRBV6-3 and TRBJ2-7; D ambiguous. V was clipped by 2 bases and J by 3 bases, with 2 bases between them. CDR3 length equals 11 residues. In germline, CDR1 is MNHEY, CDR2 SVGEGT. CDR3 DNA: TGTGCCAGCAGTTACCGCTACGAGCAGTACTTC. This translates into CASSYRYEQYF.

The CDR3 loop reads CASSLDTGIGGYYGYTF. The CDR3 coding sequence is TGCGCCAGCAGCTTAGACACAGGGATAGGTGGCTATTATGGCTACACCTTC. The chain recombines TRBV5-1 with TRBJ1-2; D is perhaps TRBD1 (6 bases). The CDR3 spans 17 residues. Per the germline V gene, CDR1 is SGHRS and CDR2 is YFSETQ. Trimming cost V 2 bases and J 5 bases, with 22 bases left between them.

The chain joins TRBV9 to TRBJ2-1, with TRBD1 matching over 10 bases. Germline V CDR1 and CDR2: SGDLS, YYNGEE. V shed 4 bases, J shed 5 bases, and the junction held 6 bases outside the gene matches. This CDR3 is 15 amino acids long. The CDR3 here is CASSRAGTGDNEQFF. The CDR3 nucleotides are TGTGCCAGCAGCCGAGCGGGGACAGGGGACAATGAGCAGTTCTTC.

The chain carries TRBV4-2 and TRBJ2-7; 11 bases are a match to TRBD2. The CDR3 is made up of 14 amino acids. V lost 3 bases, J lost 4 bases, and 2 bases stayed unmatched. Germline V gene sequence: CDR1 LGHNA, CDR2 YNFKEQ. The CDR3 DNA sequence: TGTGCCAGCAGCCATACTAGCGGGAGTTACGAGCAGTACTTC. This encodes CASSHTSGSYEQYF.